This T cell receptor (beta chain) appears in the sequencing data of a study of T-cell reconstitution after alpha-beta-depleted transplantation in children. Findings and limits, study-wide: Several hundred expanded graft clones reportedly supplied alpha-beta T cells about two months after transplant. When one year had passed after transplant, most T-cell counts and diversity came from newly produced T cells. The origin of high day-60 TCRbeta diversity in some patients lay in surviving recipient T cells and thymic progenitors.

This CDR3 is 20 amino acids long. V trimming: 0 bases; J trimming: 0 bases; junction bases outside the gene matches: 12. Germline V gene data show CDR1 as DFQATT and CDR2 as SNEGSKA (reference sequence). In regard to this clonotype: Its antigen is unknown.

Preparation of the TCRbeta library was carried out with unique molecular identifiers. TCRdb passed the PCR reads through MiXCR, listing each CDR3 protein once. The sample has approximately 120,000 distinct CDR3 sequences, 8% to 10% seen once. The source is a girl under three years old who had a stem cell transplant for combined immunodeficiency, so the T cells may come from the graft donor. The chain links TRBV20-1 to TRBJ2-1, with TRBD2 matching over 12 bases. The source was PBMCs, mostly from graft donor cells, collected 180 days after TCRalphabeta/CD19-depleted stem cell transplant. In DNA, the CDR3 is TGCAGTGCTAGAGATCTCAGGCGACTAGCGGGAGTGAGCTCCTACAATGAGCAGTTCTTC. Encoded protein: CSARDLRRLAGVSSYNEQFF.